These 28 T cell receptor beta chains came from one sample sequenced in a study of PD-1 blockade in classical Hodgkin lymphoma. Libraries were prepared by immunoSEQ multiplex PCR; TCRdb keeps only in-frame clonotypes and omits some of them. The sample has approximately 98,000 clones, 80% to 90% seen once. Every one of the patients relapsed after autologous stem cell transplantation (brentuximab vedotin exposure was variable). The sample in question was peripheral blood mononuclear cells (PBMCs), obtained before the second cycle of nivolumab. The receptors were gathered from a human donor with classical Hodgkin lymphoma.

This sequence joins TRBV7-2 and TRBJ1-2; no firm D call. CDR1 and CDR2 from the germline V gene are SGHTA and FQGNSA. The CDR3 is 15 amino acids. Trimming took 2 bases from V and 7 from J, leaving 17 bases between them. CDR3 in DNA: TGTGCCAGCAGCTTATCCGGTTCCCCAAGTACTGGCTACACCTTC. It encodes CASSLSGSPSTGYTF.

This chain joins TRBV7-9 and TRBJ2-2, with TRBD2 matching 8 bases. V gave up 5 bases and J gave up 7 bases; unmatched junction bases: 12. Germline-derived CDR1 and CDR2 are SEHNR and FQNEAQ (reference sequence). The CDR3 is made up of 16 amino acids. The CDR3 spells CASSPTGSGIGGELFF. The CDR3, as DNA: TGTGCCAGCAGCCCTACGGGTAGCGGGATTGGCGGGGAGCTGTTTTTT.

The chain combines TRBV25-1 with TRBJ1-4; 7 positions match TRBD1. The germline V gene encodes CDR1 MGHDK and CDR2 SYGVNS. This CDR3 spans 17 amino acids. V lost 6 bases and J lost 8; bases outside the gene matches: 18. This CDR3 is CASSSSPDRPNDEKLFF. The CDR3 bases are TGTGCCAGCAGCAGTTCCCCGGACAGGCCCAACGACGAAAAACTGTTTTTT.

This CDR3 is CASSFSGGLYNEQFF. In nucleotides, the CDR3 is TGCGCCAGCAGCTTTAGCGGAGGACTTTACAATGAGCAGTTCTTC. V gene TRBV5-1 combines with J gene TRBJ2-1; a weak D match, TRBD2 (6 bases). V gave up 2 bases and J gave up 4 bases, with 13 bases separating them. Germline loops: CDR1 SGHRS, CDR2 YFSETQ. There are 15 residues in the CDR3.

The chain joins TRBV13 to TRBJ2-7, with 9 bases fitting TRBD2. The CDR3 runs 15 residues. Looked up from germline, CDR1 is PRHDT and CDR2 is FYEKMQ (reference sequence). Germline trimming cut 7 bases from V and 4 bases from J; bases unmatched to any gene: 11. The CDR3 spells CASTPSASGTYEQYF. CDR3 in DNA: TGTGCCAGCACCCCCTCGGCTAGCGGGACTTACGAGCAGTACTTC.

This clone has only one observation. Here the CDR3 reads CASWGQGHQETQYF. CDR3 coding DNA: TGTGCCAGCTGGGGACAGGGACATCAAGAGACCCAGTACTTC. The chain recombines TRBV2 with TRBJ2-5; 9 bases map to TRBD1. Germline trimming cut 8 bases from V and 2 bases from J; bases unmatched to any gene: 6. Germline V gene data show CDR1 as SNHLY and CDR2 as FYNNEI. This CDR3 contains 14 residues.

V gene TRBV7-2 combines with J gene TRBJ2-6; unclear D gene. This CDR3 comprises 16 residues. Germline-derived CDR1 and CDR2 are SGHTA and FQGNSA. Trimming cost V 5 bases and J 1 base, with 12 bases left between them. This CDR3 is CASSPRGRSGANVLTF. The DNA for the CDR3 is TGTGCCAGCAGCCCTCGCGGTCGGTCTGGGGCCAACGTCCTGACTTTC.

The chain employs TRBV6-1 and TRBJ1-4, with 7 bases matching TRBD1. The CDR3 spans 13 residues. The V segment lost 6 bases and the J segment 8 bases; nucleotides outside the gene matches: 6. Germline V gene sequence: CDR1 MNHNS, CDR2 SASEGT. CDR3 DNA sequence: TGTGCCAGCAGAGACAGGGTGTACGAAAAACTGTTTTTT. Its protein is CASRDRVYEKLFF.

The V call is TRBV4-3, the J call TRBJ2-1, with D tentatively TRBD1 (6 bases). This CDR3 has 15 residues. With 4 bases removed from V and 9 bases from J, the gap between germline ends came to 19 bases. Germline loops: CDR1 LGHNA, CDR2 YSLEER. CDR3 DNA sequence: TGCGCCAGCAGCCCCCTGGGGGCAGGGCACGGTGAGCAGTTCTTC. Its protein is CASSPLGAGHGEQFF.

The V and J genes are TRBV19 and TRBJ2-1; D possibly corresponds to TRBD2 (5 bases). V gave up 5 bases and J gave up 7 bases, with 12 bases separating them. Germline CDR1 LNHDA, CDR2 SQIVND (reference sequence). The CDR3 has 13 amino acids. The CDR3 here is CASSRTEVNEQFF. The CDR3 bases are TGTGCCAGTAGTCGGACTGAAGTGAATGAGCAGTTCTTC.

This clone was recorded once. The chain has TRBV30 and TRBJ1-3; D is undetermined. The CDR3 runs to 12 residues. V gave up 3 bases and J gave up 3 bases, with 6 bases separating them. The germline V gene encodes CDR1 GTSNPN and CDR2 SVGIG (reference sequence). The DNA of the CDR3 is TGTGCCTGGAGCTCTGATGGAAACACCATATATTTT. Translating it yields CAWSSDGNTIYF.

This chain links TRBV25-1 with TRBJ2-3; weak D call: TRBD1 (6 bases). The CDR3 runs 16 residues. Trimming removed 5 bases at V and 2 bases at J, with 17 bases between. In germline, CDR1 is MGHDK, CDR2 SYGVNS. CDR3: CASSPLGTGTTDTQYF. The DNA of the CDR3 is TGTGCCAGCAGTCCCCTGGGAACAGGGACCACAGATACGCAGTATTTT.

The chain couples TRBV7-9 to TRBJ2-1; TRBD2 might be the D (6 bases). V shed 3 bases and J shed 6 bases, with 12 bases lying between them. Germline CDR1 and CDR2: SEHNR and FQNEAQ (reference sequence). This CDR3 region has 14 residues. The CDR3 coding sequence is TGTGCCAGCAGCTTCGCCGGGACTCCCAATGAGCAGTTCTTC. It codes for CASSFAGTPNEQFF.

A single count supports this clone. V gene TRBV6-1 combines with J gene TRBJ1-3; D gene ambiguous. From germline, CDR1 is MNHNS and CDR2 SASEGT. This CDR3 is 14 amino acids long. The V gene lost 1 base and the J gene lost 8 bases, with 12 bases spanning the gap. The CDR3 DNA follows: TGTGCCAGCAGTGAAGGTTTGATTACCGACACCATATATTTT. Protein sequence: CASSEGLITDTIYF.

This chain uses TRBV27 with TRBJ2-5, with D unresolved. The CDR3 covers 15 residues. V lost 6 bases, J lost 1 base, and 15 bases lay in between. Germline V gives CDR1 MNHEY, CDR2 SMNVEV (reference sequence). In DNA, the CDR3 is TGTGCCAGCAGCCCCCGGGTGGGATTCCAAGAGACCCAGTACTTC. Protein product: CASSPRVGFQETQYF.

This sequence joins TRBV27 and TRBJ2-1; 8 bases agree with TRBD2. The junction had 12 bases not matched to a gene; V was cut back by 6 bases and J by 8 bases. In germline, CDR1 is MNHEY, CDR2 SMNVEV (reference sequence). This CDR3 has 15 residues. CDR3 in amino acids: CASSIQAGVVDEQFF. Here the CDR3 DNA reads TGTGCCAGCAGCATCCAAGCGGGAGTGGTCGATGAGCAGTTCTTC.

V and J are TRBV7-9 and TRBJ1-1; D uncertain. Germline loops: CDR1 SEHNR, CDR2 FQNEAQ (reference sequence). The V end lost 3 bases, the J end lost 3 bases, and 14 bases lay between the germline ends. The CDR3 spans 15 residues. This CDR3 reads CASSLIPPRDTEAFF. The CDR3 DNA reads as TGTGCCAGCAGCTTGATCCCCCCGCGCGACACTGAAGCTTTCTTT.

V usage is TRBV4-1 and J usage is TRBJ1-5; no definite D call. Germline values: CDR1 MGHRA, CDR2 YSYEKL. With 4 bases removed from V and 11 bases from J, the gap between germline ends came to 15 bases. The CDR3 consists of 13 residues. CDR3 loop: CASSLTETLSQHF. Here the CDR3 DNA reads TGCGCCAGCAGCCTAACAGAGACCTTGTCCCAGCATTTT.

The V gene is TRBV4-3, the J gene TRBJ1-1; D is undetermined. The CDR3 extends over 13 amino acids. The ends were cut back, 6 bases at V and 7 bases at J, with 15 bases in the middle. Germline V gene data show CDR1 as LGHNA and CDR2 as YSLEER. The CDR3 bases are TGCGCCAGCAGTGCCCAAGAGGGAGTTGAAGCTTTCTTT. Amino acids: CASSAQEGVEAFF.

J is TRBJ2-3 and V is TRBV4-3, with TRBD2 matching 14 bases. The CDR3 length is 17 residues. With V trimmed by 4 bases and J by 1 base, 4 bases remained unmatched. The V gene's germline CDR1 is LGHNA and CDR2 YSLEER. CDR3 loop: CASSLEGLAGGTDTQYF. CDR3 DNA: TGCGCCAGCAGCCTAGAGGGACTAGCGGGAGGCACAGATACGCAGTATTTT.

The CDR3 region has the DNA TGCGCCAGCAGCTTGCCCGGGACTAGCGGGAGTTACTCCTACGAGCAGTACTTC. The encoded protein is CASSLPGTSGSYSYEQYF. The J gene is TRBJ2-7, the V gene TRBV5-1; 14 nucleotides agree with TRBD2. With 1 base clipped from V and 0 bases from J, the junction kept 6 bases outside the gene matches. This CDR3 region has 18 residues. Germline CDR1 SGHRS, CDR2 YFSETQ.

The gene calls are TRBV5-1 and TRBJ2-7; 11 bases match TRBD1. CDR3 size: 15 residues. J lost 2 bases, V lost 4 bases, and 5 bases had no gene match. Germline V gene lookup returns CDR1 SGHRS and CDR2 YFSETQ. This CDR3 is CASSPGTGGPYEQYF. CDR3 in DNA: TGCGCCAGCAGCCCCGGGACAGGGGGTCCCTACGAGCAGTACTTC. Full variable domain (remainder filled in from reference TRBV5-1 and TRBJ2-7): KAGVTQTPRYLIKTRGQQVTLSCSPISGHRSVSWYQQTPGQGLQFLFEYFSETQRNKGNFPGRFSGRQFSNSRSEMNVSTLELGDSALYLCASSPGTGGPYEQYFGPGTRLTVT.

The rearrangement links TRBV6-1 to TRBJ2-7, with 9 bases that match TRBD1. Germline lookup yields CDR1 MNHNS and CDR2 SASEGT. This CDR3 has 14 amino acids. The ends lost 7 bases at V and 3 bases at J; junction bases unmatched: 7. CDR3 sequence (DNA): TGTGCCAGCAAAGGGGGGACAGGGAACTACGAGCAGTACTTC. Residues: CASKGGTGNYEQYF.

There are a few counts of this clone. This chain links TRBV30 with TRBJ1-2; tentatively, D is TRBD1 (5 bases). Germline lookup yields CDR1 GTSNPN and CDR2 SVGIG (reference sequence). Trimming took 4 bases from V and 5 from J, leaving 11 bases between them. The CDR3 is made up of 12 amino acids. The CDR3 spells CAWMGQGYGYTF. Here the CDR3 DNA reads TGTGCCTGGATGGGCCAGGGTTATGGCTACACCTTC. Variable domain in full (rest from reference TRBV30 and TRBJ1-2): SQTIHQWPATLVQPVGSPLSLECTVEGTSNPNLYWYRQAAGRGLQLLFYSVGIGQISSEVPQNLSASRPQDRQFILSSKKLLLSDSGFYLCAWMGQGYGYTFGSGTRLTVV.

This chain links TRBV7-2 with TRBJ2-7; 14 nucleotides match TRBD2. With 5 bases clipped from V and 1 base from J, the junction kept 13 bases outside the gene matches. From germline, CDR1 is SGHTA and CDR2 FQGNSA. The CDR3 has 19 amino acids. In DNA form, the CDR3 reads TGTGCCAGCAGCCCAAGGACTAGCGGGAGGCAACTACTTTCCTACGAGCAGTACTTC. It encodes CASSPRTSGRQLLSYEQYF.

The J gene is TRBJ2-7, the V gene TRBV7-6; 9 bases align to TRBD1. V shed 4 bases and J 11 bases; nucleotides not matched to a gene: 6. This CDR3 is built from 12 residues. The germline V gene encodes CDR1 SGHVS and CDR2 FNYEAQ. The CDR3 DNA follows: TGTGCCAGCAGCTCTGGACAGGGGTTAGAGTACTTC. Translation gives CASSSGQGLEYF.

This clone occurred many times. The chain combines TRBV6-5 with TRBJ1-4; TRBD1 matches 7 bases. CDR3 length: 14 residues. Trimming cost V 5 bases and J 12 bases; bases outside gene matches: 12. Per germline, CDR1 MNHEY and CDR2 SVGAGI. This CDR3 reads CASSGSTGALELFF. As DNA, the CDR3 is TGTGCCAGCAGTGGAAGCACAGGGGCCCTTGAACTGTTTTTT.

V gene TRBV19 combines with J gene TRBJ1-2; 9 bases are a match to TRBD1. J lost 8 bases, V lost 1 base, and 11 bases had no gene match. CDR3 size: 16 residues. Germline CDR1 and CDR2: LNHDA and SQIVND (reference sequence). The chain's CDR3 is CASSIGPGQGLRGYTF. The CDR3 nucleotides are TGTGCCAGTAGTATAGGGCCGGGACAGGGCCTCCGAGGCTACACCTTC.